The rows below give T cell receptor beta chains drawn from one sample of a study of blood T cells in healthy people across ages. TCRdb used MiXCR to reprocess the 5' RACE reads, holding one entry per CDR3 protein. The sample holds 850,000 to 1,300,000 distinct CDR3 sequences; 45% are singletons and the top ten take 15% to 20%. The sequenced sample consisted of blood. Receptors were obtained from an older woman in good health. Each CDR3 is given without its conserved first and last residue. A D gene is named only where the DNA matches it firmly.

TRBV12-3/TRBV12-4,NA,ASSTGTLQWGISGANVLT
TRBV20-1,NA,SAREGGARQAQY
TRBV15,NA,ATSRDLRGVPSGTNVLT
TRBV29-1,NA,SVVRALAQY
TRBV20-1,NA,SARDATPSYGYT
TRBV5-1,TRBD2,ASSLAGVGTQDTQY
TRBV20-1,TRBD2,SARERGSGRVSGTDTQY
TRBV12-3/TRBV12-4,TRBD1,ASSLGSRGRAYEQY
TRBV20-1,TRBD2,SARDPDGRVYEQY
TRBV7-2,TRBD2,ASSKAGGPYNEQF
TRBV29-1,NA,SGESGNEQF
TRBV5-1,TRBD2,ASSPLGRVITGTQY
TRBV20-1,NA,SAIRQDSTDTQY
TRBV5-1,TRBD2,ASSLAGLAEFTDTQY
TRBV4-1,NA,ASSQDGRDGTYEQY
TRBV28,NA,AIRGGPPYEQY
TRBV9,NA,ASSVALGTYEQY
TRBV20-1,NA,SARDPRERQPQH
TRBV12-3/TRBV12-4,NA,ASSLQGPNQPQH
TRBV4-1,TRBD2,ASSQAPGLGSYEQY
TRBV4-2,TRBD1,ASSQEWRDRVENEQF
TRBV13,NA,ASSFGSSQEIQY
TRBV14,NA,ASSLSTNVNNEQF
TRBV20-1,TRBD1,SARRQGMAYEQY
TRBV27,NA,ASSLEGGFFEQY
TRBV25-1,TRBD1,ASSVQGAKETQY
TRBV10-3,NA,AIRETRGTNTEAF
TRBV5-1,TRBD1,ASSLERTGSGYT
TRBV28,TRBD1,ASSSTDRDYNEQY
TRBV29-1,TRBD1,SARQGALGTDTQY
TRBV7-9,TRBD1,ASSLAGQADEQY
TRBV9,NA,ASSPWTQLNTEAF
TRBV6-5,TRBD1,ASSYSSATGGSSRTQY
TRBV5-1,NA,ASSRNGPDQETQY
TRBV9,TRBD2,ASSVDPGGRGEQY
TRBV28,NA,ASSLSPGTTYEQY